Listed here is a single T cell receptor (beta chain). The template used for profiling TCR beta VDJ and CDR3 was genomic DNA. Each CDR3 protein gets one entry after TCRdb re-called the reads with MiXCR. The sample lists some 180,000 distinct CDR3 sequences; 63% were seen once. The data stem from a study of CD8+CD57+ T cells in acquired aplastic anemia. Germline V gene lookup returns CDR1 SNHLY and CDR2 FYNNEI. V trimming: 4 bases; J trimming: 3 bases; junction bases outside the gene matches: 10. The CDR3 covers 17 residues. Those patients picked for sequencing had displayed CD8+CD57+ cell expansion on flow cytometry.

This TCR was sampled from a human donor with aplastic anemia. The chain has TRBV2 and TRBJ2-7; 12 bases are shared with TRBD2. The source material was sorted CD4+, CD8+, or CD8+CD57+ T cells (not recorded which) from PBMCs. In DNA form, the CDR3 reads TGTGCCAGCAGTGTGAGGCTAGCGGGGGGGCCGGGCTACGAGCAGTACTTC. Its protein product is CASSVRLAGGPGYEQYF.